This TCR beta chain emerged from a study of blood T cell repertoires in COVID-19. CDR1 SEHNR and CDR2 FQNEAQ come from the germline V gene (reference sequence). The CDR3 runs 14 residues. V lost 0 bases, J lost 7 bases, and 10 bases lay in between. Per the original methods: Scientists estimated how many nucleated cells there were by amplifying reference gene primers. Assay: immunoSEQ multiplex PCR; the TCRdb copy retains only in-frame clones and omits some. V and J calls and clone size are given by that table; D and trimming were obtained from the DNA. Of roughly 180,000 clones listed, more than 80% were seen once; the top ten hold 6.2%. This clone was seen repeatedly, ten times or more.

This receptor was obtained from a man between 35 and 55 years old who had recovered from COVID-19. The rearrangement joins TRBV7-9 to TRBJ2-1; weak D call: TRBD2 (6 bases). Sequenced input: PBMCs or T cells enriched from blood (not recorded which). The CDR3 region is CASSLAGSGNEQFF. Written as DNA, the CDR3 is TGTGCCAGCAGCTTAGCGGGTAGCGGAAATGAGCAGTTCTTC.